The present entry profiles one TCR beta chain with its context. No antigen is known for it. The record originates from a study of T cell repertoires in cytomegalovirus infection. Study-level information: Indications of both CMV infection and matching HLA type were provided by public TCR beta signatures. Study-wide results and caveats: The study found HLA-C-restricted CMV-specific TCR beta clonotypes dominating the ex vivo response. CMV carriers with the relevant HLA were identified by cumulative public TCR beta family frequency.

The germline V gene encodes CDR1 MDHEN and CDR2 SYDVKM. The V and J ends lost 2 bases and 11 bases respectively, with 10 bases between them. CDR3 length: 13 residues. Via MiXCR, TCRdb re-called the reads, giving one row per CDR3 protein. The sample shows roughly 230,000 distinct CDR3 sequences, roughly an eighth of them seen only once. Source material: PBMCs. This chain uses TRBV28 with TRBJ1-6; D is ambiguous. The sequence was collected from a human donor in good health (CMV status not recorded). Some clones in this sample may be carry-over from other donors' samples. The CDR3 DNA sequence: TGTGCCAGCAGTTTAAGGAACGTCGCACCCCTCCACTTT. The encoded protein is CASSLRNVAPLHF. Full variable domain (outside the CDR3, taken from reference TRBV28 and TRBJ1-6): DVKVTQSSRYLVKRTGEKVFLECVQDMDHENMFWYRQDPGLGLRLIYFSYDVKMKEKGDIPEGYSVSREKKERFSLILESASTNQTSMYLCASSLRNVAPLHFGNGTRLTVT.